This T cell receptor beta chain came from a study of chemoradiotherapy in HPV16-positive cancers. Study-wide context: Candidate HPV-specific clones and shared TCR motifs came from two HPV16-positive patients.

Study observations and caveats: During treatment, candidate HPV-specific clones and E7-related motifs expanded in tumor.

V shed 6 bases and J shed 11 bases, with 16 bases lying between them. This CDR3 has 12 residues. Germline CDR1 reads MDHEN; CDR2 reads SYDVKM. Data came from immunoSEQ multiplex PCR; TCRdb stores just in-frame clones and leaves some out. The data show 10,000 or so clones, with around 82% seen just once and about 2.4% held by the top ten. With regard to this clone: Its target is unknown.

Samples were taken several times over chemoradiotherapy. The material was blood, obtained from a patient who underwent chemoradiotherapy. The chain joins TRBV28 to TRBJ1-1; a weak D match, TRBD1 (6 bases). The receptor was isolated from a human donor with HPV-associated anogenital cancer. CDR3 nucleotide sequence: TGTGCCAGCAGGCAGGGGCATGAGGCTGCTTTCTTT. It codes for CASRQGHEAAFF. Drawing the rest from reference TRBV28 and TRBJ1-1, the complete variable domain is DVKVTQSSRYLVKRTGEKVFLECVQDMDHENMFWYRQDPGLGLRLIYFSYDVKMKEKGDIPEGYSVSREKKERFSLILESASTNQTSMYLCASRQGHEAAFFGQGTRLTVV.